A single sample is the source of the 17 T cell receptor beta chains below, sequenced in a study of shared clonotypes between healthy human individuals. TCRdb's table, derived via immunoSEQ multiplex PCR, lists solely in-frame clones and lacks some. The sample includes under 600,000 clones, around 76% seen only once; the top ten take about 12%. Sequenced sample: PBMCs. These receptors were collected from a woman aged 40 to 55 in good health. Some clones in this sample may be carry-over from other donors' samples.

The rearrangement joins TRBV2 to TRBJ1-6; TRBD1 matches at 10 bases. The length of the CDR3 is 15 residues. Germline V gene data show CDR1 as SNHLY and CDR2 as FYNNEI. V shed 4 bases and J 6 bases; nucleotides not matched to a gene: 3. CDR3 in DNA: TGTGCCAGCAGTGGACAGGGGGCCCTTAATTCACCCCTCCACTTT. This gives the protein CASSGQGALNSPLHF.

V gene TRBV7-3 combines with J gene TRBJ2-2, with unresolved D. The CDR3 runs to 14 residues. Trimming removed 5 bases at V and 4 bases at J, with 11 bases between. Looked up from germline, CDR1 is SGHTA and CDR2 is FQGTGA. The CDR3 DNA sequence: TGTGCCAGCAGCCCCAGGAGCTTCACCGGGGAGCTGTTTTTT. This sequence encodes CASSPRSFTGELFF. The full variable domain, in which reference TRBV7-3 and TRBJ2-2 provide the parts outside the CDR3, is GAGVSQTPSNKVTEKGKYVELRCDPISGHTALYWYRQSLGQGPEFLIYFQGTGAADDSGLPNDRFFAVRPEGSVSTLKIQRTERGDSAVYLCASSPRSFTGELFFGEGSRLTVL.

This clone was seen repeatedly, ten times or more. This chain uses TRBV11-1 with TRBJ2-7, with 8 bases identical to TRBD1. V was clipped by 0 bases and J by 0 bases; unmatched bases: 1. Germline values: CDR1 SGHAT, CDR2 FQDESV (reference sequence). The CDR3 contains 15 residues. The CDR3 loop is CASSLATGGSYEQYF. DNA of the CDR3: TGTGCCAGCAGCTTAGCAACAGGGGGCTCCTACGAGCAGTACTTC.

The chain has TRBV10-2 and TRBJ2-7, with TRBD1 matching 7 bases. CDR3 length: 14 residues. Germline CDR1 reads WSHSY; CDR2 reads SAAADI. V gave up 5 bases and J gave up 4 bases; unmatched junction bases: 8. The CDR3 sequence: CASSPDRDFYEQYF. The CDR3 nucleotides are TGCGCCAGCAGTCCCGACAGGGATTTTTACGAGCAGTACTTC.

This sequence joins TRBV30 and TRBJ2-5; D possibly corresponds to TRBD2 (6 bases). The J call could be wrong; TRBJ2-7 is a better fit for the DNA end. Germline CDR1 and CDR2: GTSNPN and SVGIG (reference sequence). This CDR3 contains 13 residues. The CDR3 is CAWGLEGSYEQYF. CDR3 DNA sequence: TGTGCCTGGGGCTTGGAGGGCTCCTACGAGCAGTACTTC.

DNA for the CDR3: TGTGCCAGCAGCTCCCGACCAGGACACTACTCCTACAATGAGCAGTTCTTC. Protein: CASSSRPGHYSYNEQFF. The chain carries TRBV7-9 and TRBJ2-1, with a tentative D call TRBD1 (5 bases). The CDR3 contains 17 residues. The V gene's germline CDR1 is SEHNR and CDR2 FQNEAQ (reference sequence). Trimming removed 4 bases from V and 0 bases from J, with 16 bases in between. Full variable domain (missing parts from reference TRBV7-9 and TRBJ2-1): DTGVSQNPRHKITKRGQNVTFRCDPISEHNRLYWYRQTLGQGPEFLTYFQNEAQLEKSRLLSDRFSAERPKGSFSTLEIQRTEQGDSAMYLCASSSRPGHYSYNEQFFGPGTRLTVL.

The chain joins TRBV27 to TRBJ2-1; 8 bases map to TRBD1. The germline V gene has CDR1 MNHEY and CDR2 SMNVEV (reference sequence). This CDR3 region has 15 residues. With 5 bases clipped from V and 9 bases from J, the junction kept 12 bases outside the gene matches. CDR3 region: CASSAGTGRVGEQFF. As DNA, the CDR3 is TGTGCCAGCAGTGCCGGGACAGGTCGGGTAGGTGAGCAGTTCTTC.

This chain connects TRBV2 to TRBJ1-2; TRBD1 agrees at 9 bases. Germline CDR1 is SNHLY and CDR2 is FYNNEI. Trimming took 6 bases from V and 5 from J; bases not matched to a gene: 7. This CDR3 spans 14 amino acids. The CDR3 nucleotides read TGTGCCAGCAGGGTCGGAGGGACAGGGTATGGCTACACCTTC. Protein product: CASRVGGTGYGYTF.

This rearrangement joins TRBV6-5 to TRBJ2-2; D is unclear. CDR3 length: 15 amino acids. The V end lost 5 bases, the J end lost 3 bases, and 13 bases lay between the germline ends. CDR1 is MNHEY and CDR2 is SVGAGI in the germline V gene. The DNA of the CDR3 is TGTGCCAGCAGTACCTTCTTGAGTTACACCGGGGAGCTGTTTTTT. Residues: CASSTFLSYTGELFF.

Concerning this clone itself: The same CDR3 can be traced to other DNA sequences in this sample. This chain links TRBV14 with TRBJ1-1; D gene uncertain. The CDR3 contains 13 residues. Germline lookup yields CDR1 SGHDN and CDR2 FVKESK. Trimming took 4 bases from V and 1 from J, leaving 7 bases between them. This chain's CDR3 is CASSRTRNTEAFF. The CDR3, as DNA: TGTGCCAGCAGCCGAACAAGGAACACTGAAGCTTTCTTT.

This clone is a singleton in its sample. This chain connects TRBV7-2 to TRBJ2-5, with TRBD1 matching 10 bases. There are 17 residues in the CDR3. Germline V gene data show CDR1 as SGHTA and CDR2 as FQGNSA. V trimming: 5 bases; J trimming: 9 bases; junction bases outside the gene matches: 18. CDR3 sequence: CASSTRQGAPQAKPQYF. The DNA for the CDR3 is TGTGCCAGCAGCACCCGACAGGGGGCCCCTCAAGCGAAGCCCCAGTACTTC.

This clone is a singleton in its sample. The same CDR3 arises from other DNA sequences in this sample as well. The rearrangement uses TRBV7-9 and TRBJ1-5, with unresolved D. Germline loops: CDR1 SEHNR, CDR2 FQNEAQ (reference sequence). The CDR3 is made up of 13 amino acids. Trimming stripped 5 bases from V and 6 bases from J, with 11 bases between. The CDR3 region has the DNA TGTGCCAGCAGCCCCCCGGGTGGTCAGCCCCAGCATTTT. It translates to CASSPPGGQPQHF.

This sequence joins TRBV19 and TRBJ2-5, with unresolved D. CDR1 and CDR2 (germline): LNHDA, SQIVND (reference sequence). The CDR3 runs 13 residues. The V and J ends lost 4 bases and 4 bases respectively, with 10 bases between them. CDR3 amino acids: CASSKNEGETQYF. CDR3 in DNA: TGTGCCAGTAGTAAGAACGAAGGAGAGACCCAGTACTTC.

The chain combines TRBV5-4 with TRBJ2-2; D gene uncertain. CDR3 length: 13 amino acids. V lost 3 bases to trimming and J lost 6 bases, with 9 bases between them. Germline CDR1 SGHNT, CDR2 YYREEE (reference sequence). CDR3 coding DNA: TGTGCCAGCAGCTCCGTGGATTCCGGGGAGCTGTTTTTT. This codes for CASSSVDSGELFF. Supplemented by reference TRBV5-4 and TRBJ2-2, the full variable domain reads ETGVTQSPTHLIKTRGQQVTLRCSSQSGHNTVSWYQQALGQGPQFIFQYYREEENGRGNFPPRFSGLQFPNYSSELNVNALELDDSALYLCASSSVDSGELFFGEGSRLTVL.

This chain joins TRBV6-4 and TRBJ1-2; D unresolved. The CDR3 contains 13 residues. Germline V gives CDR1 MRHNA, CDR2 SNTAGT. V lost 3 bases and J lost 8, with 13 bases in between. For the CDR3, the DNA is TGTGCCAGCAGTGATGAAGGGAGAGGAGGCTACACCTTC. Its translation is CASSDEGRGGYTF.

The CDR3 here is CASSVDRVANYGYTF. CDR3 DNA: TGTGCCAGCTCAGTAGACAGGGTTGCTAACTATGGCTACACCTTC. The rearrangement joins TRBV18 to TRBJ1-2; 7 nucleotides match TRBD1. Per the germline V gene, CDR1 is KGHSH and CDR2 is LQKENI. V lost 5 bases, J lost 0 bases, and 6 bases stayed unmatched. The CDR3 extends over 15 amino acids.

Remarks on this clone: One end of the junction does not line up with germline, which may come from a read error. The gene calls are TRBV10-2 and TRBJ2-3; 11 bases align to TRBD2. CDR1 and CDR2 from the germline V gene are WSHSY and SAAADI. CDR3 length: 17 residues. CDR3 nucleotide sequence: TGCGCCCGCAGGAGCGGACTAGCGGGCGGGGGGGGAGATACGCAGTATTTT. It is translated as CARRSGLAGGGGDTQYF.